Sequencing of this T cell receptor (beta chain) was carried out in a study of early T cells in non-severe SARS-CoV-2 infection. One entry per CDR3 protein results from TCRdb running MiXCR on the 5' RACE reads. The table shows roughly 30,000 distinct CDR3 sequences, with 5.5% to 7.5% occurring only once. Trimming cost V 6 bases and J 0 bases, with 17 bases left between them. The CDR3 is made up of 16 amino acids. Looked up from germline, CDR1 is SGHRS and CDR2 is YFSETQ. This clonotype was observed many times. The gene calls are TRBV5-1 and TRBJ2-3; unclear D gene. The clonotype comes from an adult who was a healthcare worker with PCR-confirmed SARS-CoV-2 infection or an uninfected control (not recorded which). The source was whole blood, collected at baseline. CDR3: CASIPMDGGSTDTQYF. The CDR3 nucleotides are TGCGCCAGCATCCCCATGGATGGCGGTAGCACAGATACGCAGTATTTT. The full variable domain, rest sourced from reference TRBV5-1 and TRBJ2-3, is KAGVTQTPRYLIKTRGQQVTLSCSPISGHRSVSWYQQTPGQGLQFLFEYFSETQRNKGNFPGRFSGRQFSNSRSEMNVSTLELGDSALYLCASIPMDGGSTDTQYFGPGTRLTVL.